This is a list of T cell receptor beta chains from one sample in a study of T cells in Graves' hyperthyroidism and ophthalmopathy. TCRdb reanalysed the multiplex PCR reads using MiXCR and keeps one entry per CDR3 protein. The sample consists of approximately 630,000 distinct CDR3 sequences, roughly 17% of them appearing once. The specimen was blood. These receptors were collected from a woman younger than 45 with Graves' hyperthyroidism. Each CDR3 is given with its conserved first and last residue.

>TRBJ2-1|TRBV18
CASSPVSEQFF
>TRBJ2-7|TRBV11-3
CASSLEWASYEQYF
>TRBJ2-7|TRBV12-3/TRBV12-4
CASTQGTYEQYF
>TRBJ2-1|TRBV6-2/TRBV6-3
CASSPYLSGGGNEQFF
>TRBJ1-1|TRBV9
CASSVGNRDTEAFF
>TRBJ1-6|TRBV6-5
CASSYSRGGGVANSPLHF
>TRBJ1-5|TRBV2
CASSEFRVDNQPQHF
>TRBJ2-1|TRBV4-1
CASSQGRTTGSYNEQFF
>TRBJ2-3|TRBV10-2
CASRNWGQGADTQYF
>TRBJ2-1|TRBV18
CASSPPGLAGVQFF
>TRBJ2-3|TRBV7-8
CASSALTADTQYF